The next 32 T cell receptor beta chains were all read from a single sample in a study of blood T cell repertoires in COVID-19. Clones were read by immunoSEQ multiplex PCR, and TCRdb kept only the in-frame ones, dropping some. The data hold fewer than 350,000 clones, with approximately 90% observed a single time. Sequenced input: peripheral blood. These receptors were collected from a woman in her twenties or thirties with COVID-19, enrolled during active disease.

V gene TRBV5-6 combines with J gene TRBJ2-2; the D is unclear. This CDR3 is built from 13 residues. V was trimmed by 0 bases and J by 6 bases, leaving 6 bases between them. Looked up from germline, CDR1 is SGHDT and CDR2 is YYEEEE. The CDR3 coding sequence is TGTGCCAGCAGCTTGGTTTTCTCCGGGGAGCTGTTTTTT. Translating it yields CASSLVFSGELFF.

The V call is TRBV4-3, the J call TRBJ2-7; 9 bases are shared with TRBD2. The CDR3 contains 16 residues. V trimming: 4 bases; J trimming: 1 base; junction bases outside the gene matches: 8. CDR1 LGHNA and CDR2 YSLEER come from the germline V gene. The CDR3 reads CASSLGGGRASYEQYF. The DNA for the CDR3 is TGCGCCAGCAGCCTTGGGGGCGGGAGGGCATCCTACGAGCAGTACTTC.

The sample holds one count of this clone. Here the CDR3 reads CASTGWGLAGVPRELFF. The DNA of the CDR3 is TGTGCCAGCACGGGGTGGGGTCTAGCGGGGGTGCCCCGGGAGCTGTTTTTT. The chain recombines TRBV28 with TRBJ2-2; 10 bases fit TRBD2. The ends lost 7 bases at V and 9 bases at J; junction bases unmatched: 17. The CDR3 has 17 residues. Germline CDR1 MDHEN, CDR2 SYDVKM.

The chain joins TRBV7-6 to TRBJ1-1; D remains ambiguous. This CDR3 comprises 10 residues. V lost 10 bases and J lost 10, with 13 bases in between. Germline-derived CDR1 and CDR2 are SGHVS and FNYEAQ. The CDR3 spells CATLVIGAFF. CDR3 nucleotide sequence: TGTGCCACCCTAGTGATCGGAGCTTTCTTT.

This clone turned up a few times. The chain is built from TRBV2 and TRBJ2-2; possible D gene TRBD1, 6 bases. Germline CDR1 and CDR2: SNHLY and FYNNEI. V lost 5 bases and J lost 0, with 10 bases in between. The CDR3 is 15 residues long. The CDR3 DNA is TGTGCCAGCAGTCAACAGGGAACGAACACCGGGGAGCTGTTTTTT. Translating it yields CASSQQGTNTGELFF.

The CDR3 reads CASTRTLNTEAFF. The CDR3 DNA reads as TGTGCCAGTACCAGAACACTGAACACTGAAGCTTTCTTT. This rearrangement joins TRBV19 to TRBJ1-1; D is uncertain. The CDR3 spans 13 residues. Germline CDR1 is LNHDA and CDR2 is SQIVND (reference sequence). The V and J ends lost 7 bases and 0 bases respectively, with 9 bases between them.

The chain combines TRBV10-3 with TRBJ2-1; D ambiguous. The CDR3 contains 11 residues. Germline values: CDR1 ENHRY, CDR2 SYGVKD. V gave up 3 bases and J gave up 7 bases, with 4 bases separating them. The CDR3 protein is CAISDYNEQFF. The CDR3 nucleotides are TGTGCCATCAGTGACTATAATGAGCAGTTCTTC.

This chain links TRBV11-2 with TRBJ1-3, with D perhaps TRBD1 (5 bases). The CDR3 runs to 12 residues. The V gene's germline CDR1 is SGHAT and CDR2 FQNNGV. V lost 5 bases and J 12 bases, leaving 14 bases between the germline ends. CDR3 residues: CASSVIPGDIYF. CDR3 sequence (DNA): TGTGCCAGCAGCGTAATACCGGGGGACATATATTTT.

V gene TRBV12-3 or TRBV12-4 combines with J gene TRBJ1-5; D possibly corresponds to TRBD1 (5 bases). The CDR3 runs 13 residues. V lost 5 bases and J 4 bases, leaving 9 bases between the germline ends. CDR3 in DNA: TGTGCCAGCAGTCCCGACAGAAATCAGCCCCAGCATTTT. Translated: CASSPDRNQPQHF.

The chain links TRBV19 to TRBJ1-4; D is perhaps TRBD1 (6 bases). The V and J ends lost 5 bases and 8 bases respectively, with 18 bases between them. Germline loops: CDR1 LNHDA, CDR2 SQIVND (reference sequence). The CDR3 has 15 residues. The CDR3 bases are TGTGCCAGTAGTTCCTCCGGGACATTGAGCGAAAAACTGTTTTTT. It yields the protein CASSSSGTLSEKLFF.

This clone was picked up one time. CDR3 sequence: CASRDFTYEQYF. Here the CDR3 DNA reads TGTGCCAGCAGAGACTTTACCTACGAGCAGTACTTC. The rearrangement joins TRBV11-2 to TRBJ2-7, with no clear D. Trimming took 6 bases from V and 2 from J, leaving 8 bases between them. There are 12 residues in the CDR3. CDR1 and CDR2 from the germline V gene are SGHAT and FQNNGV.

CDR3 DNA sequence: TGTGCCAGTAGTATAGGGAACAGGGACACTGAAGCTTTCTTT. It yields the protein CASSIGNRDTEAFF. This chain uses TRBV19 with TRBJ1-1, with a possible D match to TRBD1 (6 bases). CDR1 and CDR2 (germline): LNHDA, SQIVND (reference sequence). The germline V and J ends were trimmed by 1 base and 3 bases, with 9 bases remaining between them. The CDR3 length is 14 residues.

The gene calls are TRBV6-1 and TRBJ2-3; perhaps TRBD2 as D (7 bases). V dropped 2 bases and J dropped 5 bases, with 14 bases sitting between them. CDR3 size: 15 residues. Per germline, CDR1 MNHNS and CDR2 SASEGT. CDR3 loop: CASSERQGREDTQYF. The CDR3 DNA sequence: TGTGCCAGCAGTGAAAGGCAGGGGAGGGAAGATACGCAGTATTTT.

This clone was detected only a few times. The chain joins TRBV28 to TRBJ2-3; unclear D gene. Germline V gene lookup returns CDR1 MDHEN and CDR2 SYDVKM. Trimming took off 6 bases at V and 3 bases at J, with 7 bases between the two ends. This CDR3 is 12 amino acids long. This CDR3 reads CASRSVTDTQYF. DNA of the CDR3: TGTGCCAGCAGGTCGGTAACAGATACGCAGTATTTT.

The rearrangement uses TRBV4-1 and TRBJ1-4; D is ambiguous. This CDR3 is 12 amino acids long. Germline CDR1 MGHRA, CDR2 YSYEKL. V was clipped by 1 base and J by 13 bases, with 10 bases between them. This CDR3 reads CASSQGPWALFF. CDR3 DNA sequence: TGCGCCAGCAGCCAAGGTCCCTGGGCACTGTTTTTT.

This clone showed up just once. The chain combines TRBV19 with TRBJ2-5; tentative D call: TRBD2 (6 bases). Germline V gene data show CDR1 as LNHDA and CDR2 as SQIVND (reference sequence). There are 15 residues in the CDR3. Deletions cut 1 base from V and 1 base from J, with 10 bases between. The CDR3 DNA follows: TGTGCCAGTAGTATAGCCGGGACTGTCCAAGAGACCCAGTACTTC. Its translation is CASSIAGTVQETQYF.

The J gene is TRBJ1-5, the V gene TRBV5-3, with TRBD1 matching 7 bases. TRBV5-3 is annotated as an ORF whose role is uncertain. The length of the CDR3 is 15 residues. Trimming at V came to 4 bases and at J to 0 bases, leaving 4 bases not matched to a gene. The CDR3 here is CARSQGTASNQPQHF. In DNA, the CDR3 is TGTGCCAGAAGCCAGGGGACAGCTAGCAATCAGCCCCAGCATTTT.

The chain recombines TRBV6-5 with TRBJ2-7; 9 bases line up with TRBD1. The length of the CDR3 is 14 residues. With 2 bases clipped from V and 2 bases from J, the junction kept 1 base outside the gene matches. The germline CDR1 and CDR2 sequences are MNHEY and SVGAGI. The chain's CDR3 is CASSYTGGTYEQYF. CDR3 DNA sequence: TGTGCCAGCAGTTACACAGGGGGCACCTACGAGCAGTACTTC.

The rearrangement links TRBV7-2 to TRBJ1-6, with 7 bases fitting TRBD1. V lost 9 bases, J lost 7 bases, and 9 bases stayed unmatched. This CDR3 is 14 amino acids long. Germline V lookup: CDR1 SGHTA, CDR2 FQGNSA. The CDR3 nucleotides read TGTGCCAGTACGGACAGGTCAATGAATTCACCCCTCCACTTT. Its protein product is CASTDRSMNSPLHF.

The J gene is TRBJ2-3, the V gene TRBV10-3; D might be TRBD2 (6 bases). This CDR3 has 18 residues. V gave up 0 bases and J gave up 0 bases, with 16 bases separating them. Germline V lookup: CDR1 ENHRY, CDR2 SYGVKD. The CDR3 reads CAISESTSRSGSTDTQYF. The CDR3 bases are TGTGCCATCAGTGAGTCGACTTCCCGTAGCGGAAGCACAGATACGCAGTATTTT.

The chain links TRBV5-4 to TRBJ2-3, with 11 bases aligning to TRBD2. The CDR3 consists of 16 residues. V shed 4 bases, J shed 1 base, and the junction held 5 bases outside the gene matches. Germline V gives CDR1 SGHNT, CDR2 YYREEE (reference sequence). The CDR3 protein is CASSPGLAVGTDTQYF. The CDR3 coding sequence is TGTGCCAGCAGCCCGGGACTAGCGGTGGGCACAGATACGCAGTATTTT.

The genes are TRBV15 and TRBJ2-2; 9 nucleotides match TRBD1. The CDR3 has 16 amino acids. The J segment lost 5 bases and the V segment lost 4 bases, leaving 8 bases of the junction unmatched. The germline V gene encodes CDR1 LNHNV and CDR2 YYDKDF (reference sequence). The CDR3 region has the DNA TGTGCCACCAGCATGTCCGGGACAGGGAAGACCGGGGAGCTGTTTTTT. Translation: CATSMSGTGKTGELFF.

The V and J genes are TRBV10-3 and TRBJ1-3, with D maybe TRBD1 (5 bases). CDR3 length: 14 residues. Trimming pared 4 bases from V and 6 bases from J, leaving 13 bases between. Germline-derived CDR1 and CDR2 are ENHRY and SYGVKD. CDR3 sequence: CAISGVRAENTIYF. In nucleotides, the CDR3 is TGTGCCATCAGTGGGGTCAGGGCGGAAAACACCATATATTTT.

The V call is TRBV27, the J call TRBJ1-4; TRBD1 is a possible D gene (6 bases). The CDR3 has 15 residues. The germline V gene encodes CDR1 MNHEY and CDR2 SMNVEV (reference sequence). Trimming cost V 5 bases and J 10 bases, with 20 bases left between them. The CDR3 DNA reads as TGTGCCAGCAGTAAAGGGGGGGGATTAGGCCGAAAACTGTTTTTT. Protein product: CASSKGGGLGRKLFF.

This clone occurred a few times. The chain combines TRBV7-9 with TRBJ2-7; no clear D gene. The CDR3 spans 13 residues. The germline CDR1 and CDR2 sequences are SEHNR and FQNEAQ (reference sequence). Trimming stripped 1 base from V and 9 bases from J, with 13 bases between. Written as DNA, the CDR3 is TGTGCCAGCAGCTTAGAACAGACCGCAGGGCAGTACTTC. Residues: CASSLEQTAGQYF.

The V call is TRBV29-1, the J call TRBJ2-7; D possibly corresponds to TRBD2 (6 bases). This CDR3 is 13 amino acids long. Trimming removed 7 bases from V and 7 bases from J, with 20 bases in between. Germline assignment: CDR1 SQVTM and CDR2 ANQGSEA. CDR3 coding DNA: TGCAGCGCCTCGCCGGGACTCTCAGGGGAGCAGTACTTC. This codes for CSASPGLSGEQYF.

This chain links TRBV6-1 with TRBJ1-2; D is unclear. In germline, CDR1 is MNHNS, CDR2 SASEGT. The CDR3 length is 15 residues. V was cut by 0 bases and J by 4 bases, with 12 bases left in between. CDR3 residues: CASSEALSRSYGYTF. The DNA of the CDR3 is TGTGCCAGCAGTGAAGCGCTTTCGAGAAGCTATGGCTACACCTTC.

The genes are TRBV18 and TRBJ2-2; D is possibly TRBD1 (6 bases). The germline V and J ends were trimmed by 3 bases and 4 bases, with 9 bases remaining between them. The germline gives CDR1 KGHSH, CDR2 LQKENI. This CDR3 contains 14 residues. DNA for the CDR3: TGTGCCAGCTCACCCGGACAGTCCACCGGGGAGCTGTTTTTT. It specifies CASSPGQSTGELFF.

In nucleotides, the CDR3 is TGTGCCAGCAGCCCTCAACGCGGGGACAGTAATGAAAAACTGTTTTTT. This gives the protein CASSPQRGDSNEKLFF. The chain recombines TRBV7-9 with TRBJ1-4, with 7 bases identical to TRBD1. Germline assignment: CDR1 SEHNR and CDR2 FQNEAQ (reference sequence). The length of the CDR3 is 16 residues. V trimming: 5 bases; J trimming: 4 bases; junction bases outside the gene matches: 10. The full variable domain, rest sourced from reference TRBV7-9 and TRBJ1-4, is DTGVSQNPRHKITKRGQNVTFRCDPISEHNRLYWYRQTLGQGPEFLTYFQNEAQLEKSRLLSDRFSAERPKGSFSTLEIQRTEQGDSAMYLCASSPQRGDSNEKLFFGSGTQLSVL.

CDR3 residues: CASSEEGWQRWSKLFF. The CDR3 coding sequence is TGTGCCAGCAGTGAAGAAGGTTGGCAGAGGTGGTCAAAACTGTTTTTT. This chain joins TRBV6-1 and TRBJ1-4; D not resolved. The CDR3 is 16 amino acids. Trimming stripped 1 base from V and 10 bases from J, with 19 bases between. From germline, CDR1 is MNHNS and CDR2 SASEGT.

The chain links TRBV15 to TRBJ1-3; no clear D gene. The V and J ends lost 0 bases and 1 base respectively, with 7 bases between them. The germline gives CDR1 LNHNV, CDR2 YYDKDF (reference sequence). CDR3 length equals 15 residues. CDR3 coding DNA: TGTGCCACCAGCAGAGACCTTGTGTCTGGAAACACCATATATTTT. Translated: CATSRDLVSGNTIYF.

On this clone itself: At the DNA level, this CDR3 is encoded by other sequences in the same sample as well. CDR3 sequence reads: CASSLTGDSPLHF. The CDR3 DNA sequence: TGTGCCAGCAGTTTAACAGGGGACTCACCCCTCCACTTT. The chain carries TRBV12-3 or TRBV12-4 and TRBJ1-6; TRBD1 matches at 7 bases. Trimming cost V 2 bases and J 10 bases; bases outside gene matches: 2. The CDR3 runs 13 residues.